This T cell receptor (beta chain) came from a study of cytomegalovirus exposure and HLA in healthy donors. This CDR3 contains 14 residues. Germline CDR1 SGHNT, CDR2 YENEEA. The J segment lost 7 bases and the V segment lost 3 bases, leaving 4 bases of the junction unmatched. Profiled with immunoSEQ multiplex PCR; TCRdb holds only in-frame clones, not every one. The table includes 220,000 or so clones, roughly 83% detected once. What was sequenced was PBMCs. This chain connects TRBV11-3 to TRBJ2-1; 9 bases agree with TRBD2. The TCR sequence derives from a woman aged 25 to 39 in good health and CMV-seropositive. The CDR3 loop is CASSLASGKNEQFF. For the CDR3, the DNA is TGTGCCAGCAGCTTGGCTAGCGGGAAAAATGAGCAGTTCTTC.